This section outlines one TCR beta chain sequence together with its context. The data belong to a study of early T cells in non-severe SARS-CoV-2 infection. V was shortened by 2 bases and J by 0 bases, with 5 bases between the two germline ends. CDR1 is MNHEY and CDR2 is SVGEGT in the germline V gene. The CDR3 consists of 14 residues. TCRdb re-called the 5' RACE reads through MiXCR, storing one row per CDR3 protein. The table lists tens of thousands of distinct CDR3 sequences, 14% to 15% of them singletons. The rearrangement links TRBV6-2 or TRBV6-3 to TRBJ2-1; D call uncertain. The sequencing sample was made of whole blood. This receptor was identified in an adult who was a healthcare worker with PCR-confirmed SARS-CoV-2 infection or an uninfected control (not recorded which). This CDR3 is CASSYRSSYNEQFF. The CDR3 coding sequence is TGTGCCAGCAGTTACAGAAGCTCCTACAATGAGCAGTTCTTC.